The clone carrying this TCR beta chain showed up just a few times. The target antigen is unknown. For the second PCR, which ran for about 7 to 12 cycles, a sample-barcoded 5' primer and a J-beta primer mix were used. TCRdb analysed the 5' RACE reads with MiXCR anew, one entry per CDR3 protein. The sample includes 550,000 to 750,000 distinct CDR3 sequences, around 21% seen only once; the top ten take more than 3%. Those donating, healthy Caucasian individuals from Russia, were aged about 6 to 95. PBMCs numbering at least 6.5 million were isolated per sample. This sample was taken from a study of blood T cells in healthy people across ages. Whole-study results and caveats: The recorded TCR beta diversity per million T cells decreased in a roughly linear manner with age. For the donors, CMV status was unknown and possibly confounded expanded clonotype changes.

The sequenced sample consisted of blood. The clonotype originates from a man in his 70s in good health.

CDR3 loop: CSVRTSPTGETQYF. CDR3 in DNA: TGCAGCGTTCGAACTAGCCCTACCGGAGAGACCCAGTACTTC. The chain recombines TRBV29-1 with TRBJ2-5; TRBD2 is a possible D gene (6 bases). This CDR3 is 14 amino acids long. V shed 5 bases and J shed 4 bases, with 17 bases lying between them. The V gene's germline CDR1 is SQVTM and CDR2 ANQGSEA.